This T cell receptor beta chain was recovered during a study of shared clonotypes between healthy human individuals. Findings and limits, study-wide: Naive subsets, compared against memory subsets, generally had larger estimated richness values.

This CDR3 is 14 amino acids long. Germline V gene lookup returns CDR1 SGHRS and CDR2 YFSETQ. V trimming: 4 bases; J trimming: 2 bases; junction bases outside the gene matches: 4. Per the original methods: ImmunoSEQ output lacked quality scores and full-length reads, limiting matched filtering. Clones were read by immunoSEQ multiplex PCR, and TCRdb kept only the in-frame ones, dropping some. V, J and clone size reflect that table, while D and trimming were determined from the DNA. The data hold about 2.4 million clones, with roughly 92% observed a single time. The table lists this clone with a few counts. The antigen is undetermined.

The source is a man aged 18 to 29 in good health. This chain uses TRBV5-1 with TRBJ1-2; 8 bases match TRBD1. The sequencing sample was made of naive CD4+ T cells sorted from blood. Subset indicated: CD45RA+ positively selected. CDR3: CASSGTGGNYGYTF. DNA of the CDR3: TGCGCCAGCAGCGGAACAGGGGGAAACTATGGCTACACCTTC.